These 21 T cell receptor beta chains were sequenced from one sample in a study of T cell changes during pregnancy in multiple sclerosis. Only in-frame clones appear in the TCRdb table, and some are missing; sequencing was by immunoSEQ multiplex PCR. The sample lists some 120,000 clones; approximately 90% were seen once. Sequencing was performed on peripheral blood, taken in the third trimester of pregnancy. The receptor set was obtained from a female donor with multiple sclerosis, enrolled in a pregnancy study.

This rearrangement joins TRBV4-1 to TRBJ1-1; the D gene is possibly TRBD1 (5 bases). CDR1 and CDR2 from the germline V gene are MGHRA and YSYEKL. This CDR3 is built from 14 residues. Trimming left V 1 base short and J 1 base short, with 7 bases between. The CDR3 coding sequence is TGCGCCAGCAGCCAAGGCGGGGCGAACACTGAAGCTTTCTTT. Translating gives CASSQGGANTEAFF.

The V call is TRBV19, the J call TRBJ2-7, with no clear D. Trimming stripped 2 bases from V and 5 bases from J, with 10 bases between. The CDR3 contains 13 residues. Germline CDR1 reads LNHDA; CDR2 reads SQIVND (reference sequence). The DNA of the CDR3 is TGTGCCAGTAGTATAAACTACCGGGACGAGCAGTACTTC. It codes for CASSINYRDEQYF.

The DNA of the CDR3 is TGCAGTGCTAGACTAGGAGCTGAAGCTTTCTTT. Translation gives CSARLGAEAFF. The chain employs TRBV20-1 and TRBJ1-1; D gene ambiguous. The CDR3 has 11 residues. Trimming removed 2 bases from V and 6 bases from J, with 7 bases in between. CDR1 and CDR2 from the germline V gene are DFQATT and SNEGSKA (reference sequence).

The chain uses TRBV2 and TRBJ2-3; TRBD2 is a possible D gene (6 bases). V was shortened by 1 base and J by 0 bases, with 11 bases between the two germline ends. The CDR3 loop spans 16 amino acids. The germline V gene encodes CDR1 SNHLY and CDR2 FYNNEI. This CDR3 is CASSEVGGWSTDTQYF. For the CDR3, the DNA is TGTGCCAGCAGTGAAGTCGGGGGTTGGAGCACAGATACGCAGTATTTT.

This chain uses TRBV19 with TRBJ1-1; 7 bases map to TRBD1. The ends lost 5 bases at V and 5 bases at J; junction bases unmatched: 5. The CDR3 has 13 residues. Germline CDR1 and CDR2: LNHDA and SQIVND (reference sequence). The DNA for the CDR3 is TGTGCCAGTAGTGACAGGGTAAGAACTGAAGCTTTCTTT. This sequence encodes CASSDRVRTEAFF.

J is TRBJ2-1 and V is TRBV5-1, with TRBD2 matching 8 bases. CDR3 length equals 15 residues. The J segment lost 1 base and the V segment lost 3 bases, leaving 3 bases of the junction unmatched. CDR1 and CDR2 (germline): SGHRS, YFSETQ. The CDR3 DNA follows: TGCGCCAGCAGCTACTTAGCGGGGTCCTACAATGAGCAGTTCTTC. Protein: CASSYLAGSYNEQFF.

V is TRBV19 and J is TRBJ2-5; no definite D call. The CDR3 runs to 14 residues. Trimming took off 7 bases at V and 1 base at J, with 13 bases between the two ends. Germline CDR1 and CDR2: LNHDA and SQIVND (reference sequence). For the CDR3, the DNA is TGTGCCAGTAATGCTCGGAGCAGCCAAGAGACCCAGTACTTC. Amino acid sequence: CASNARSSQETQYF.

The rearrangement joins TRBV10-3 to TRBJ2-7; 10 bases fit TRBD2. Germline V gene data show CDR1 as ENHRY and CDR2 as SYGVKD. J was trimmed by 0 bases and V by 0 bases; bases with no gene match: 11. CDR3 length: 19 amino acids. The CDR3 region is CAISESRTSGPSGSYEQYF. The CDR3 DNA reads TGTGCCATCAGTGAGTCGCGGACTAGCGGCCCCTCGGGCTCCTACGAGCAGTACTTC.

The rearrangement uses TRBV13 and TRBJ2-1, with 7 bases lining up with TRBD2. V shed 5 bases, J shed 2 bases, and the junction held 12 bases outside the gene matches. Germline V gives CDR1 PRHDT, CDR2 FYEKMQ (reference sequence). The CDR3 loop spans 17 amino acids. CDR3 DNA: TGTGCCAGCAGCCCCGCCAGTCTGCGGGAGACCTACAATGAGCAGTTCTTC. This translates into CASSPASLRETYNEQFF.

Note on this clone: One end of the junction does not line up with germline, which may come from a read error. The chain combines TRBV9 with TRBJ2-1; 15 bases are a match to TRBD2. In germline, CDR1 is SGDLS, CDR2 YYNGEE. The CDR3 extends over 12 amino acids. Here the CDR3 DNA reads TGCCAGGGACTAGCGGGAGGCAATGAGCAGTTCTTC. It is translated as CQGLAGGNEQFF.

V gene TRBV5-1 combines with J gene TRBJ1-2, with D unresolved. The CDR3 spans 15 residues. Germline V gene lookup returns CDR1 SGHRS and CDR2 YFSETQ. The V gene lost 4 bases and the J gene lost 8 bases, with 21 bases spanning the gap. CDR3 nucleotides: TGCGCCAGCAGCGGCCTCCTATCTTCTTCGGGGGGCTACACCTTC. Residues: CASSGLLSSSGGYTF.

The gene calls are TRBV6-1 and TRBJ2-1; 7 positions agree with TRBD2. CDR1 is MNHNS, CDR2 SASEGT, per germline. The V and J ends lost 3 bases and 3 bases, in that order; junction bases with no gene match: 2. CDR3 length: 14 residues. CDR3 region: CASSDSGVYNEQFF. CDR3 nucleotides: TGTGCCAGCAGTGACAGCGGGGTCTACAATGAGCAGTTCTTC.

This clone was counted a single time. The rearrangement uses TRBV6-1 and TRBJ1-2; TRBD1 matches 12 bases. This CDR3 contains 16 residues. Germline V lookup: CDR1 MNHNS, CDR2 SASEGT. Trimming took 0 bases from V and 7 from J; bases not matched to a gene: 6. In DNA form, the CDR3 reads TGTGCCAGCAGTGAAGCCCGGGACAGGGGGCTTAGTGGCTACACCTTC. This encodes CASSEARDRGLSGYTF.

This chain's CDR3 is CASSQEGSGMNTEAFF. The CDR3 bases are TGCGCCAGCAGCCAAGAAGGTTCGGGTATGAACACTGAAGCTTTCTTT. The chain joins TRBV4-1 to TRBJ1-1; D not resolved. Trimming stripped 0 bases from V and 0 bases from J, with 11 bases between. This CDR3 contains 16 residues. Germline V CDR1 and CDR2: MGHRA, YSYEKL.

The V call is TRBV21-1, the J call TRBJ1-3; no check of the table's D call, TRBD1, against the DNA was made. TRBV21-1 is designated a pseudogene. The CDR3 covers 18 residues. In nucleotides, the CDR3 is TGTGCCAGCAGGGGAAAAAGGGGGACAGGGACTCCTGGAAACACCATATATTTT. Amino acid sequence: CASRGKRGTGTPGNTIYF.

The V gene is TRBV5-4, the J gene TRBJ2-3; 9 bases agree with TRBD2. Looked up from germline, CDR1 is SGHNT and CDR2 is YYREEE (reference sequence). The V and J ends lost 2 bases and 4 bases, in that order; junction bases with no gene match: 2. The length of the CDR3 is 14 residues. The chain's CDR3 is CASSFSGGADTQYF. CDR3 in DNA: TGTGCCAGCAGCTTTAGCGGGGGTGCAGATACGCAGTATTTT.

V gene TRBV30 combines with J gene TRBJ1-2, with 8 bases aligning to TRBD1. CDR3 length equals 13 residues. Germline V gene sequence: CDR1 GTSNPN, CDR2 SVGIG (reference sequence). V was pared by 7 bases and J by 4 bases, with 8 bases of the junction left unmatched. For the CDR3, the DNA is TGTGCCTCTCAGGGGGCTTTCTCCTATGGCTACACCTTC. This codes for CASQGAFSYGYTF. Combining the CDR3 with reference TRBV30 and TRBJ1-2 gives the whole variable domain SQTIHQWPATLVQPVGSPLSLECTVEGTSNPNLYWYRQAAGRGLQLLFYSVGIGQISSEVPQNLSASRPQDRQFILSSKKLLLSDSGFYLCASQGAFSYGYTFGSGTRLTVV.

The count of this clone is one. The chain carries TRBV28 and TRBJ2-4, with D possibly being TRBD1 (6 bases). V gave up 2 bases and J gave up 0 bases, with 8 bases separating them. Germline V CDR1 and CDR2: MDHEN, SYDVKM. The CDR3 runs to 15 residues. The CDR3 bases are TGTGCCAGCAGTTTAGGGGGCATAGCCAAAAACATTCAGTACTTC. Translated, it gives CASSLGGIAKNIQYF.

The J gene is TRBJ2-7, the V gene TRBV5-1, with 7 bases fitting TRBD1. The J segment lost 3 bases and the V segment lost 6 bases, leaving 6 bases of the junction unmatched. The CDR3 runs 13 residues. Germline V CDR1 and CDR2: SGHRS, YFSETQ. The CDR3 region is CASTRDSDYEQYF. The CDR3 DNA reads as TGCGCCAGCACTCGGGACAGCGACTACGAGCAGTACTTC.

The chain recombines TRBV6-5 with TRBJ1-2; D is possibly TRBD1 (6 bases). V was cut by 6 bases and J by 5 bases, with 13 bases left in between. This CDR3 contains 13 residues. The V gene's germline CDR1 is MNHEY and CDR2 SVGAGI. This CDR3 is CASSLQGPYGYTF. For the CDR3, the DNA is TGTGCCAGCAGCCTACAGGGCCCTTATGGCTACACCTTC.

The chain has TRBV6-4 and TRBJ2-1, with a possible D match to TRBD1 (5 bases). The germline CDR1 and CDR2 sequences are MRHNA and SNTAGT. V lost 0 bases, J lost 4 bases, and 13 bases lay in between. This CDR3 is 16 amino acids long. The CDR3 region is CASSDSGQPTYNEQFF. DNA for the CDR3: TGTGCCAGCAGTGACTCGGGGCAGCCTACGTACAATGAGCAGTTCTTC.